This TCR beta chain originates from a study of CD8 T cells in ankylosing spondylitis. TCRdb called the 5' RACE reads again in MiXCR, with one record for every CDR3 protein. This sample has some 270,000 distinct CDR3 sequences, with approximately 20% found just once. Germline values: CDR1 SQVTM, CDR2 ANQGSEA. The CDR3 loop spans 15 amino acids. V dropped 6 bases and J dropped 5; count of bases not matched to a gene: 7. The sequenced sample consisted of blood, either unsorted or a sorted T cell fraction (not recorded which). The V call is TRBV29-1, the J call TRBJ2-7; 16 nucleotides match TRBD2. The receptor was isolated from a male donor with ankylosing spondylitis or in good health (not recorded which). The CDR3 reads CSVAGTSGRADEQYF. DNA of the CDR3: TGCAGCGTGGCCGGGACTAGCGGGAGGGCGGACGAGCAGTACTTC.